This TCR beta chain was profiled in a study of Graves' ophthalmopathy and Graves' hyperthyroidism. Study-level information: Stable hyperthyroidism referred to disease that showed no ophthalmopathy within 18 months of follow-up. Study-wide results and caveats: Appearing in blood as well were most expanded thyroid clonotypes above 0.001 frequency.

CDR1 and CDR2 from the germline V gene are SQVTM and ANQGSEA. V was shortened by 5 bases and J by 11 bases, with 10 bases between the two germline ends. There are 10 residues in the CDR3. As concerns this clonotype: Its antigen remains unknown.

The authors amplified TCR beta CDR3 regions, and they did so from RNA transcripts for repertoire sequencing. RT-PCR was first run with HTBI primers, then multiplex PCR in a second round. Each CDR3 protein gets one entry after TCRdb re-called the multiplex PCR reads with MiXCR. The data contain over a million distinct CDR3 sequences, less than 45% of them singletons. The rearrangement joins TRBV29-1 to TRBJ1-5, with D unresolved. The sample taken for sequencing was peripheral blood or thyroid tissue (not recorded which). This receptor was taken from an adult man with Graves' hyperthyroidism. DNA of the CDR3: TGCAGCGTTACCCGGGAGACCCAGCATTTT. Protein product: CSVTRETQHF.